Following are 29 T cell receptor beta chains from one sample sequenced in a study of Ad26.COV2.S vaccination and SARS-CoV-2 variants. Clones were read by immunoSEQ multiplex PCR, and TCRdb kept only the in-frame ones, dropping some. This table has about 680,000 clones, 89% appearing once. Treatment denoted: around 19 received Ad26.COV2.S at low or high dose, single or two shots; roughly five received placebo; per-sample allocation not given. Each sample was drawn 63 days after the first injection (of vaccine or placebo). This material consisted of peripheral blood, taken in a trial of Ad26.COV2.S vaccine versus placebo. Source of these receptors: a person aged 18-60 years who received the Ad26.COV2.S COVID-19 vaccine or a placebo.

This rearrangement joins TRBV7-2 to TRBJ2-2, with D maybe TRBD2 (5 bases). V was clipped by 5 bases and J by 3 bases, with 10 bases between them. The CDR3 has 14 residues. Germline V gives CDR1 SGHTA, CDR2 FQGNSA. This CDR3 reads CASSPDGDTGELFF. For the CDR3, the DNA is TGTGCCAGCAGCCCGGACGGGGACACCGGGGAGCTGTTTTTT.

The CDR3 spells CASSEVRQGAQYF. The CDR3 DNA follows: TGTGCCAGCAGTGAAGTTCGTCAGGGAGCGCAGTATTTT. V usage is TRBV6-1 and J usage is TRBJ2-3; either TRBD1 or TRBD2 may fit D (5 bases each). V lost 1 base and J 10 bases, leaving 12 bases between the germline ends. This CDR3 comprises 13 residues. Germline values: CDR1 MNHNS, CDR2 SASEGT.

V is TRBV30 and J is TRBJ2-5; possible D gene TRBD1, 6 bases. The V gene's germline CDR1 is GTSNPN and CDR2 SVGIG (reference sequence). This CDR3 has 15 amino acids. Trimming left V 5 bases short and J 3 bases short, with 19 bases between. CDR3 bases: TGTGCCTGGGCTCCCACCCAGGGGCCCGAAGAGACCCAGTACTTC. This codes for CAWAPTQGPEETQYF.

J is TRBJ2-2 and V is TRBV5-1, with D possibly being TRBD2 (6 bases). V gave up 2 bases and J gave up 6 bases, with 11 bases separating them. This CDR3 is 14 amino acids long. The germline V gene encodes CDR1 SGHRS and CDR2 YFSETQ. CDR3 in amino acids: CASSLSREAGELFF. In nucleotides, the CDR3 is TGCGCCAGCAGCTTATCGCGGGAAGCCGGGGAGCTGTTTTTT.

J is TRBJ2-2 and V is TRBV10-3; D gene unclear. The germline gives CDR1 ENHRY, CDR2 SYGVKD. Trimming pared 0 bases from V and 1 base from J, leaving 9 bases between. This CDR3 is built from 16 residues. CDR3 in amino acids: CAISESGHRNTGELFF. CDR3 DNA sequence: TGTGCCATCAGTGAGTCGGGCCACCGGAACACCGGGGAGCTGTTTTTT.

This clone was seen only once. The chain couples TRBV6-2 or TRBV6-3 to TRBJ1-2, with D perhaps TRBD1 (5 bases). CDR1 is MNHEY and CDR2 is SVGEGT in the germline V gene. The CDR3 extends over 16 amino acids. The V end lost 0 bases, the J end lost 0 bases, and 11 bases lay between the germline ends. CDR3 sequence (DNA): TGTGCCAGCAGTTACTCCCGACAGAGAACTAACTATGGCTACACCTTC. Translating it yields CASSYSRQRTNYGYTF.

The rearrangement joins TRBV2 to TRBJ2-3; the D is unclear. The germline CDR1 and CDR2 sequences are SNHLY and FYNNEI. V was pared by 5 bases and J by 6 bases, with 18 bases between. This CDR3 contains 15 residues. This chain's CDR3 is CASSPIFSQGDTQYF. CDR3 sequence (DNA): TGTGCCAGCAGTCCCATCTTCTCCCAAGGGGATACGCAGTATTTT.

The V call is TRBV18, the J call TRBJ2-1; TRBD1 might be the D (5 bases). The CDR3 loop spans 14 amino acids. The germline gives CDR1 KGHSH, CDR2 LQKENI. V lost 3 bases and J 2 bases, leaving 8 bases between the germline ends. CDR3 nucleotide sequence: TGTGCCAGCTCACCGCCGACAGCCTACAATGAGCAGTTCTTC. As protein: CASSPPTAYNEQFF.

The rearrangement links TRBV2 to TRBJ1-1; D is ambiguous. The length of the CDR3 is 13 residues. Trimming removed 7 bases from V and 12 bases from J, with 21 bases in between. The V gene's germline CDR1 is SNHLY and CDR2 FYNNEI. CDR3 in amino acids: CASIRGIRESTFF. DNA for the CDR3: TGTGCCAGCATCCGTGGCATTCGGGAGAGTACTTTCTTT.

The V gene is TRBV7-9, the J gene TRBJ2-7; D ambiguous. V gave up 3 bases and J gave up 0 bases, with 9 bases separating them. CDR3 length: 14 residues. Germline V gene lookup returns CDR1 SEHNR and CDR2 FQNEAQ (reference sequence). CDR3 region: CASSFPFYSYEQYF. In nucleotides, the CDR3 is TGTGCCAGCAGCTTCCCTTTTTACTCCTACGAGCAGTACTTC.

The rearrangement links TRBV19 to TRBJ2-1; 7 nucleotides agree with TRBD1. Germline values: CDR1 LNHDA, CDR2 SQIVND (reference sequence). The J segment lost 0 bases and the V segment lost 9 bases, leaving 11 bases of the junction unmatched. The CDR3 spans 16 residues. In DNA, the CDR3 is TGTGCCAGCCACCGGACCCCAGGGGGCTCCTACAATGAGCAGTTCTTC. Translation gives CASHRTPGGSYNEQFF.

As concerns this clone: One junction end disagrees with the germline gene, perhaps due to a read error. The V and J genes are TRBV7-2 and TRBJ1-3; D unclear. Germline V lookup: CDR1 SGHTA, CDR2 FQGNSA. This CDR3 contains 10 residues. CDR3 in DNA: TGTGCCAGCAGCTTAAAGGCGGACTTCTTT. It translates to CASSLKADFF.

The rearrangement joins TRBV11-2 to TRBJ2-7, with D perhaps TRBD1 (5 bases). The CDR3 has 15 amino acids. Deletions cut 2 bases from V and 7 bases from J, with 18 bases between. From germline, CDR1 is SGHAT and CDR2 FQNNGV. The CDR3 DNA follows: TGTGCCAGCAGCTTAAGGGGCCCGACAGCCGGTGAGCAGTACTTC. It is translated as CASSLRGPTAGEQYF.

The rearrangement links TRBV5-6 to TRBJ2-6; D is ambiguous. Trimming left V 4 bases short and J 4 bases short, with 6 bases between. The CDR3 consists of 13 residues. Germline V gene sequence: CDR1 SGHDT, CDR2 YYEEEE. DNA for the CDR3: TGTGCCAGCAGCGCGTACGGGGCCAACGTCCTGACTTTC. Translation gives CASSAYGANVLTF.

The chain is built from TRBV6-6 and TRBJ2-1; D gene uncertain. The V end lost 0 bases, the J end lost 4 bases, and 4 bases lay between the germline ends. The CDR3 length is 13 residues. CDR1 and CDR2 (germline): MNHNY, SVGAGI (reference sequence). DNA for the CDR3: TGTGCCAGCAGTTACTCCATATACAATGAGCAGTTCTTC. Translated, it gives CASSYSIYNEQFF.

The V gene is TRBV30, the J gene TRBJ2-7; 8 bases fit TRBD1. The CDR3 is 15 amino acids. J gave up 4 bases and V 1 base, and 9 bases lay outside the gene matches. Germline CDR1 reads GTSNPN; CDR2 reads SVGIG (reference sequence). The CDR3 DNA follows: TGTGCCTGGAGTGGGAACCGGGACAGGCCTTACGAGCAGTACTTC. Protein: CAWSGNRDRPYEQYF.

The V gene is TRBV19, the J gene TRBJ1-5, with D possibly TRBD1 on 5 matching bases. V gave up 6 bases and J gave up 7 bases, with 10 bases separating them. This CDR3 comprises 12 residues. The germline V gene encodes CDR1 LNHDA and CDR2 SQIVND (reference sequence). The CDR3 sequence: CASRRGEQPQHF. In DNA form, the CDR3 reads TGTGCCAGTAGGCGGGGGGAGCAGCCCCAGCATTTT.

V is TRBV12-3 or TRBV12-4 and J is TRBJ1-6; D unclear. There are 13 residues in the CDR3. Trimming shortened V by 8 bases and J by 8 bases, and 13 bases separated the two germline ends. CDR3 amino acids: CASGEAEYSPLHF. CDR3 bases: TGTGCCAGCGGTGAAGCAGAATATTCACCCCTCCACTTT.

This chain's CDR3 is CASSEEEGSPLHF. CDR3 nucleotide sequence: TGTGCCAGCAGTGAAGAGGAGGGCTCACCCCTCCACTTT. The V call is TRBV2, the J call TRBJ1-6; D is uncertain. Germline V gives CDR1 SNHLY, CDR2 FYNNEI. There are 13 residues in the CDR3. V was clipped by 1 base and J by 10 bases, with 8 bases between them.

CDR3 loop: CASGLGRTNEKLFF. The CDR3 DNA reads TGTGCTAGTGGTTTGGGACGGACTAATGAAAAACTGTTTTTT. This chain joins TRBV12-5 and TRBJ1-4; D remains unclear. Germline-derived CDR1 and CDR2 are LGHNT and FRNRAP. The ends were cut back, 1 base at V and 2 bases at J, with 5 bases in the middle. The CDR3 totals 14 residues.

The chain has TRBV18 and TRBJ2-1; D perhaps matches TRBD2 (5 bases). The CDR3 sequence is 16 residues long. From germline, CDR1 is KGHSH and CDR2 LQKENI. V was cut by 3 bases and J by 2 bases, with 14 bases left in between. The CDR3 DNA follows: TGTGCCAGCTCACCCCCGGGGTTCCCCACCTACAATGAGCAGTTCTTC. This gives the protein CASSPPGFPTYNEQFF.

This clone was detected once. The gene calls are TRBV11-2 and TRBJ2-7, with 10 bases fitting TRBD2. The germline CDR1 and CDR2 sequences are SGHAT and FQNNGV. The CDR3 totals 16 residues. The V and J ends lost 5 bases and 0 bases, in that order; junction bases with no gene match: 7. The CDR3 nucleotides are TGTGCCAGCAGCCTTGCGGGACTAGCGAACTCCTACGAGCAGTACTTC. This encodes CASSLAGLANSYEQYF.

V and J are TRBV30 and TRBJ2-3, with D maybe TRBD1 (5 bases). This CDR3 spans 15 amino acids. With 2 bases removed from V and 1 base from J, the gap between germline ends came to 13 bases. Per the germline V gene, CDR1 is GTSNPN and CDR2 is SVGIG (reference sequence). CDR3 region: CAWSYGQGGTDTQYF. As DNA, the CDR3 is TGTGCCTGGAGTTATGGTCAGGGTGGCACAGATACGCAGTATTTT.

The count of this clone is one. This sequence joins TRBV2 and TRBJ1-2; 7 nucleotides align to TRBD1. V lost 9 bases, J lost 2 bases, and 3 bases stayed unmatched. The CDR3 consists of 12 residues. Germline values: CDR1 SNHLY, CDR2 FYNNEI. CDR3 sequence: CARRTGNYGYTF. Here the CDR3 DNA reads TGTGCCAGACGGACAGGAAACTATGGCTACACCTTC.

This clone was detected only once. The V call is TRBV14, the J call TRBJ1-3; D call uncertain. The V end lost 4 bases, the J end lost 0 bases, and 10 bases lay between the germline ends. The CDR3 contains 15 residues. Per germline, CDR1 SGHDN and CDR2 FVKESK. CDR3 in amino acids: CASSLVGTSGNTIYF. Written as DNA, the CDR3 is TGTGCCAGCAGCCTTGTCGGAACCTCTGGAAACACCATATATTTT.

J is TRBJ2-6 and V is TRBV7-2; 12 bases agree with TRBD1. The CDR3 sequence is 17 residues long. V trimming: 5 bases; J trimming: 4 bases; junction bases outside the gene matches: 6. The germline CDR1 and CDR2 sequences are SGHTA and FQGNSA. CDR3 in amino acids: CASSPGTGGAGANVLTF. In DNA form, the CDR3 reads TGTGCCAGCAGCCCGGGGACAGGGGGCGCGGGGGCCAACGTCCTGACTTTC.

This rearrangement joins TRBV6-1 to TRBJ1-2; D is uncertain. Trimming pared 2 bases from V and 4 bases from J, leaving 8 bases between. CDR3 length: 13 amino acids. Germline lookup yields CDR1 MNHNS and CDR2 SASEGT. CDR3 protein: CASSESTFYGYTF. CDR3 sequence (DNA): TGTGCCAGCAGTGAATCTACCTTCTATGGCTACACCTTC.

The chain couples TRBV29-1 to TRBJ2-7, with TRBD1 matching over 7 bases. The CDR3 runs 14 residues. The trim removed 1 base at V and 3 bases at J, leaving 6 bases unmatched. Germline V gives CDR1 SQVTM, CDR2 ANQGSEA. The CDR3 bases are TGCAGCGTTGAAGGGTTAGGGACAGACTACGAGCAGTACTTC. It is translated as CSVEGLGTDYEQYF.

The chain links TRBV20-1 to TRBJ1-6; 7 positions agree with TRBD1. The CDR3 is made up of 14 amino acids. Germline-derived CDR1 and CDR2 are DFQATT and SNEGSKA (reference sequence). V trimming: 3 bases; J trimming: 9 bases; junction bases outside the gene matches: 8. Here the CDR3 DNA reads TGCAGTGCTAGTGGCCTCAGGGGGAGTTCACCCCTCCACTTT. Residues: CSASGLRGSSPLHF.